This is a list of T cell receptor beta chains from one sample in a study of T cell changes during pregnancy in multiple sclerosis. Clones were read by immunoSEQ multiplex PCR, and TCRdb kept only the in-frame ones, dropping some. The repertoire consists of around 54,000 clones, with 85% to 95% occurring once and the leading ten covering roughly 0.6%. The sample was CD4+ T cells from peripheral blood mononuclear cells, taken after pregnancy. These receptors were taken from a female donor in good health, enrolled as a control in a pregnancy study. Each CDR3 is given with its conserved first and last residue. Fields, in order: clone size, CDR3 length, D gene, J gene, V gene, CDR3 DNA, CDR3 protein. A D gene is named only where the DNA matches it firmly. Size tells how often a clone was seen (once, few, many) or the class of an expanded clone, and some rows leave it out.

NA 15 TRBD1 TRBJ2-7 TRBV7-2 TGTGCCAGCAGCTTCTCCGGGACAGGGAATCACGAGCAGTACTTC CASSFSGTGNHEQYF
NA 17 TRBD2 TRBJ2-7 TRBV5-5 TGTGCCAGCAGCTGGACTAGCGGGGGCACTGGGGGAGACGAGCAGTACTTC CASSWTSGGTGGDEQYF
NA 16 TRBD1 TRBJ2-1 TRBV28 TGTGCCAGCAGCCATCTTTCCGGGACAGGGGTACGTGAGCAGTTCTTC CASSHLSGTGVREQFF
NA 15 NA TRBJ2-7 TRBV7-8 TGTGCCAGCAGCTTAGTTAGGGGGAGGGACTACGAGCAGTACTTC CASSLVRGRDYEQYF
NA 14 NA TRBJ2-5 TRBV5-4 TGTGCCAGCAGCTTGGTCACAGGCCAAGAGACCCAGTACTTC CASSLVTGQETQYF
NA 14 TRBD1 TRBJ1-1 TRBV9 TGTGCCAGCAGCCCCCGGACAGGGGGAGTAGAAGCTTTCTTT CASSPRTGGVEAFF
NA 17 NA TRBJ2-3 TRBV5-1 TGCGCCAGCAGTTTCGGGGCCGCGGGACAGCGCACAGATACGCAGTATTTT CASSFGAAGQRTDTQYF
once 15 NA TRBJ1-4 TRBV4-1 TGCGCCAGCAGCCAAGACGGGGGACTCCCTGAAAAACTGTTTTTT CASSQDGGLPEKLFF
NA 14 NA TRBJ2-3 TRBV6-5 TGTGCCAGCAGCCGAGCTACCCGCCCAGATACGCAGTATTTT CASSRATRPDTQYF
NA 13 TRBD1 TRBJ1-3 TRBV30 TGTGCCTGGAGTAGGGGGCCTGGAAACACCATATATTTT CAWSRGPGNTIYF
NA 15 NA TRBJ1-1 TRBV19 TGTGCCAGTAAACTAGGACAGCTACGGGACACTGAAGCTTTCTTT CASKLGQLRDTEAFF
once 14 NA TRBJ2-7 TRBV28 TGTGCCAGCAATAGACCGGGACTCCATAACGAGCAGTACTTC CASNRPGLHNEQYF
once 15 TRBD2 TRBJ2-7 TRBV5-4 TGTGCCAGCAGCAGCGGGACTAGTGACTCCGGCGAGCAGTACTTC CASSSGTSDSGEQYF
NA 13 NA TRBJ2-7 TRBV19 TGTGCCAGTAGTGGGACTTTGGCCGGCGAGCAGTACTTC CASSGTLAGEQYF
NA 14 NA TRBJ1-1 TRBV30 TGTGCCTGGAGGACAAAAACCTTGAATACTGAAGCTTTCTTT CAWRTKTLNTEAFF
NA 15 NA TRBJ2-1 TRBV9 TGTGCCAGCAGCGTAGGGGGGGGGCGATACAATGAGCAGTTCTTC CASSVGGGRYNEQFF
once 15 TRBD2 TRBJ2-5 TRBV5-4 TGTGCCAGCAGCCGGAGACTAGCGGGACAAGAGACCCAGTACTTC CASSRRLAGQETQYF
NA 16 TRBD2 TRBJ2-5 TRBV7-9 TGTGCCAGCAGCCATCTATTACGGGAGGACCAAGAGACCCAGTACTTC CASSHLLREDQETQYF
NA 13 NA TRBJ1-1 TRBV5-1 TGCGCCAGCAGAAAGGGAGAGAACACTGAAGCTTTCTTT CASRKGENTEAFF
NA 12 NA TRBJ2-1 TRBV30 TGTGCCTGGAGCCACAGGGGGGGTGAGCAGTTCTTC CAWSHRGGEQFF
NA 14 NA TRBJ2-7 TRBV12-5 TGTGCTAGTGGGACTGGACACCACGAATACGAGCAGTACTTC CASGTGHHEYEQYF
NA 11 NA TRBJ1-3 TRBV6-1 TGTGCCAGCGGGCGTCGGTTCACCATATATTTT CASGRRFTIYF
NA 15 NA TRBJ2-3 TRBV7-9 TGTGCCAGCAGCTCTCCCGGGAGTGTGGCAGATACGCAGTATTTT CASSSPGSVADTQYF
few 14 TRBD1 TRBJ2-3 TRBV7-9 TGTGCCAGCAGCTCCGGACAGGGGGGAGATACGCAGTATTTT CASSSGQGGDTQYF
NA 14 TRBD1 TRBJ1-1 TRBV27 TGTGCCAGCAGTTTAGACAGGGAGGACACTGAAGCTTTCTTT CASSLDREDTEAFF
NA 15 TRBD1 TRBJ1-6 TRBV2 TGTGCCAGCTCTAGACAGGGGGCTACTAATTCACCCCTCCACTTT CASSRQGATNSPLHF
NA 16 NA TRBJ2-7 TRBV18 TGTGCCAGCTCACCACCGGGAGGACGCCTCCTCCACGAGCAGTACTTC CASSPPGGRLLHEQYF
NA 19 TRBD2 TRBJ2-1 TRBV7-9 TGTGCCAGCAGCGTTGGGAGGTGGCTAGCGGGAATCCTAGTCAATGAGCAGTTCTTC CASSVGRWLAGILVNEQFF